This record looks at one TCR beta chain sequence and its context. CDR1 is SGHNT and CDR2 is YYREEE in the germline V gene (reference sequence). The CDR3 runs 12 residues. V was shortened by 1 base and J by 8 bases, with 6 bases between the two germline ends. The data belong to a study of OX40 agonist ivuxolimab in advanced cancers. For the study at large: Enrolled patients in dose escalation had cancers that were hepatocellular carcinoma, melanoma, renal cell or head and neck cancer. Of the participants, 35% to 50% had some prior anti-PD-1, anti-PD-L1 or anti-CTLA-4 therapy, which was allowed.

Measured with immunoSEQ multiplex PCR; TCRdb has only the in-frame clones, and not every one. Of tens of thousands of clones listed, about 85% are singletons. The input for sequencing was CD4+ or CD8+ T cells sorted from blood, taken in a trial of the OX40 agonist ivuxolimab. V gene TRBV5-4 combines with J gene TRBJ2-2; D perhaps matches TRBD2 (5 bases). The source of this sequence is an adult with an advanced solid tumor such as melanoma, head and neck, liver or kidney cancer. Here the CDR3 reads CASSLPGGELFF. DNA for the CDR3: TGTGCCAGCAGCTTGCCGGGAGGGGAGCTGTTTTTT.